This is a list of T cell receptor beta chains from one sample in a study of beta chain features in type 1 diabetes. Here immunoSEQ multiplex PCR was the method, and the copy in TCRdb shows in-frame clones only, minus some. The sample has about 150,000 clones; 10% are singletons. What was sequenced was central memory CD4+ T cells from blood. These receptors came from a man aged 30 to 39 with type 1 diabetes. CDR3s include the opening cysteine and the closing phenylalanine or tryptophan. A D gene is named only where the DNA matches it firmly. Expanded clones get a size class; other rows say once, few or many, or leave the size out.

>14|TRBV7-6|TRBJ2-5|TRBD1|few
CASSRTGFQETQYF
TGTGCCAGCAGCCGGACAGGGTTCCAAGAGACCCAGTACTTC
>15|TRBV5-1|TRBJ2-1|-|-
CASSLMASQYNEQFF
TGCGCCAGCAGCTTGATGGCTAGTCAGTACAATGAGCAGTTCTTC
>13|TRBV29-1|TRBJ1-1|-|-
CSVRQNPNGEAFF
TGCAGCGTCCGACAGAACCCTAACGGTGAAGCTTTCTTT
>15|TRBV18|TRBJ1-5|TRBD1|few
CASSPETGGDQPQHF
TGTGCCAGCTCACCAGAGACAGGGGGCGACCAGCCCCAGCATTTT
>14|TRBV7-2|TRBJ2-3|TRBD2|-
CASSLTGGTDTQYF
TGTGCCAGCAGCTTAACGGGAGGAACAGATACGCAGTATTTT
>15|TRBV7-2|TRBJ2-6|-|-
CASSPGGIGANVLTF
TGTGCCAGCAGCCCTGGAGGGATTGGGGCCAACGTCCTGACTTTC
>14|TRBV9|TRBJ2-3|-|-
CASSVEGVTDTQYF
TGTGCCAGCAGCGTAGAGGGAGTCACAGATACGCAGTATTTT
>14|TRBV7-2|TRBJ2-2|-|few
CASSFRQGPGELFF
TGTGCCAGCAGCTTCCGGCAGGGGCCCGGGGAGCTGTTTTTT
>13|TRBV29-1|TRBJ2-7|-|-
CSAGQGMGYEQYF
TGCAGCGCGGGGCAGGGGATGGGCTACGAGCAGTACTTC
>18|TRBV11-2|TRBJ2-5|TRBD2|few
CASSSRTSGRAYQETQYF
TGTGCCAGCAGCTCGCGGACTAGCGGGAGGGCGTACCAAGAGACCCAGTACTTC
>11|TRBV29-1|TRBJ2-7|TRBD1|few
CSVGTAYEQYF
TGCAGCGTCGGGACAGCCTACGAGCAGTACTTC
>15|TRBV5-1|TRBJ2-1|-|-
CASSIAEDSYNEQFF
TGCGCCAGCAGCATTGCCGAGGACTCCTACAATGAGCAGTTCTTC
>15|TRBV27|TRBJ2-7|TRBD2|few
CASSHYSGRAGEQYF
TGTGCCAGCAGCCATTATAGCGGGAGGGCCGGCGAGCAGTACTTC
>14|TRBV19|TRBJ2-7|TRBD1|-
CASSIRSGGYEQYF
TGTGCCAGTAGTATTCGCTCAGGGGGCTACGAGCAGTACTTC
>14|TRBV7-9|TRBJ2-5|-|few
CASSLEGRAETQYF
TGTGCCAGCAGCTTAGAAGGCAGGGCAGAGACCCAGTACTTC
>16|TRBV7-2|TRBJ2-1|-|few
CASTPRPGVVYNEQFF
TGTGCCAGCACCCCACGTCCGGGAGTTGTGTACAATGAGCAGTTCTTC
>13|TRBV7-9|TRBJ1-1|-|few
CASSLGNGQEAFF
TGTGCCAGCAGCTTAGGTAATGGACAGGAAGCTTTCTTT
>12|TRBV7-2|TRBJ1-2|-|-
CASSLGYSGYTF
TGTGCCAGCAGCTTAGGGTATAGTGGCTACACCTTC
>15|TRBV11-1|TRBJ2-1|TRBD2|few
CASSSLAGEGNEQFF
TGTGCCAGCAGCTCCCTAGCGGGAGAGGGCAATGAGCAGTTCTTC
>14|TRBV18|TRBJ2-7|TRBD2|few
CASSPGLASHEQYF
TGTGCCAGCTCACCTGGACTAGCCTCCCACGAGCAGTACTTC
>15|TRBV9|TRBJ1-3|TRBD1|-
CASSVGTDSGNTIYF
TGTGCCAGCAGCGTGGGGACAGACTCTGGAAACACCATATATTTT
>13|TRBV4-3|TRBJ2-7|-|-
CASSQEASREQYF
TGCGCCAGCAGCCAAGAGGCTAGTCGCGAGCAGTACTTC
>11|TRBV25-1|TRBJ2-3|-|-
CASSNGGTQYF
TGTGCCAGCAGTAATGGCGGTACGCAGTATTTT
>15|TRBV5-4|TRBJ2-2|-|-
CASRRDGGNTGELFF
TGTGCCAGCAGACGGGATGGTGGGAACACCGGGGAGCTGTTTTTT
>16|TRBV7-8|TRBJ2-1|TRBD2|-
CASSFGGGSATGEQFF
TGTGCCAGCAGCTTTGGAGGCGGGAGCGCTACAGGTGAGCAGTTCTTC
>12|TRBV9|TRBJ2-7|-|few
CASSTTSYEQYF
TGTGCCAGCAGCACGACTAGCTACGAGCAGTACTTC
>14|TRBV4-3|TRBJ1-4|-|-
CASSVVSTREKLFF
TGCGCCAGCAGTGTGGTATCGACCAGGGAAAAACTGTTTTTT
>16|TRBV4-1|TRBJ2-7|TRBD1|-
CASSQASGTETDEQYF
TGCGCCAGCAGCCAGGCCTCCGGGACAGAGACTGACGAGCAGTACTTC